This TCR beta chain appears in the sequencing data of a study of blood T cell repertoires in COVID-19. V was trimmed by 3 bases and J by 2 bases, leaving 13 bases between them. Germline V CDR1 and CDR2: LGHDT, YNNKEL (reference sequence). This CDR3 is built from 15 residues. Methods used by the authors: For nucleated cells, counts were estimated from reference gene primer amplification. Generated by immunoSEQ multiplex PCR, the TCRdb table keeps only in-frame clones and is missing some. The V and J calls and clone size come from that table; D and trimming were worked out from the DNA. The sample consists of 200,000 to 300,000 clones, just under 85% of them appearing once.

The genes are TRBV3-1 (or the pseudogene TRBV3-2) and TRBJ1-1, with D perhaps matching TRBD1 (5 bases). The sample consisted of peripheral blood. The clonotype originates from a middle-aged man with acute or convalescent COVID-19. For the CDR3, the DNA is TGTGCCAGCAGCCAGGGGGGACGTCCCAACACTGAAGCTTTCTTT. It translates to CASSQGGRPNTEAFF.